Presented here are 20 T cell receptor beta chains from one specimen sequenced in a study of OX40 agonist ivuxolimab in advanced cancers. Assay: immunoSEQ multiplex PCR; the TCRdb copy retains only in-frame clones and omits some. The sample lists around 72,000 clones, 80% seen once, with under 9.5% in the top ten. This specimen was CD4+ or CD8+ T cells sorted from blood, taken in a trial of the OX40 agonist ivuxolimab. Receptors originate from an adult with an advanced solid tumor such as melanoma, head and neck, liver or kidney cancer.

This chain connects TRBV5-1 to TRBJ2-3; TRBD1 agrees at 8 bases. CDR3 length: 15 amino acids. Germline V gene lookup returns CDR1 SGHRS and CDR2 YFSETQ. J was trimmed by 8 bases and V by 0 bases; bases with no gene match: 8. CDR3 loop: CASSLAGTGYSTQYF. The CDR3, as DNA: TGCGCCAGCAGCTTGGCCGGGACAGGCTATTCTACGCAGTATTTT.

This clone appeared once. The chain employs TRBV7-8 and TRBJ1-1, with 12 bases matching TRBD1. V lost 5 bases to trimming and J lost 5 bases; unmatched junction nucleotides: 3. Germline lookup yields CDR1 SGHVS and CDR2 FQNEAQ. The CDR3 sequence is 14 residues long. CDR3 coding DNA: TGTGCCAGCAGCGTGGGACAGGGGGCAACTGAAGCTTTCTTT. This sequence encodes CASSVGQGATEAFF. Combining the CDR3 with reference TRBV7-8 and TRBJ1-1 gives the whole variable domain GAGVSQSPRYKVAKRGQDVALRCDPISGHVSLFWYQQALGQGPEFLTYFQNEAQLDKSGLPSDRFFAERPEGSVSTLKIQRTQQEDSAVYLCASSVGQGATEAFFGQGTRLTVV.

The rearrangement joins TRBV6-6 to TRBJ1-5; D is undetermined. Looked up from germline, CDR1 is MNHNY and CDR2 is SVGAGI (reference sequence). The V end lost 2 bases, the J end lost 0 bases, and 2 bases lay between the germline ends. The CDR3 consists of 13 residues. CDR3 sequence reads: CASSYTSNQPQHF. CDR3 DNA sequence: TGTGCCAGCAGTTACACTAGCAATCAGCCCCAGCATTTT.

The V call is TRBV11-3, the J call TRBJ2-3; 8 nucleotides agree with TRBD1. Germline CDR1 reads SGHNT; CDR2 reads YENEEA. This CDR3 region has 14 residues. The ends lost 5 bases at V and 3 bases at J; junction bases unmatched: 4. The DNA for the CDR3 is TGTGCCAGCAGCCTCAGGGGGCGGACAGATACGCAGTATTTT. Residues: CASSLRGRTDTQYF. Complete variable domain (other parts from reference TRBV11-3 and TRBJ2-3): EAGVVQSPRYKIIEKKQPVAFWCNPISGHNTLYWYLQNLGQGPELLIRYENEEAVDDSQLPKDRFSAERLKGVDSTLKIQPAELGDSAVYLCASSLRGRTDTQYFGPGTRLTVL.

The chain is built from TRBV5-4 and TRBJ2-7; 10 bases align to TRBD2. Germline loops: CDR1 SGHNT, CDR2 YYREEE (reference sequence). The CDR3 consists of 17 residues. J was trimmed by 5 bases and V by 3 bases; bases with no gene match: 14. In nucleotides, the CDR3 is TGTGCCAGCAGCTCCGCAGTACTAGCGGGACTAAGCCACGAGCAGTACTTC. Amino acid sequence: CASSSAVLAGLSHEQYF.

The J gene is TRBJ2-5, the V gene TRBV28, with 11 bases matching TRBD2. V was clipped by 3 bases and J by 7 bases; unmatched bases: 25. Germline V gives CDR1 MDHEN, CDR2 SYDVKM. The length of the CDR3 is 21 residues. The CDR3 region has the DNA TGTGCCAGCAGTTTGTCGGGAAAATTGCTATCTAGCGGGAGGCCATCGGGGACCCAGTACTTC. Translation gives CASSLSGKLLSSGRPSGTQYF.

V and J are TRBV5-1 and TRBJ2-3; no clear D. Trimming removed 4 bases from V and 2 bases from J, with 11 bases in between. Germline values: CDR1 SGHRS, CDR2 YFSETQ. The CDR3 spans 14 residues. The CDR3 is CASSLGSTTDTQYF. The CDR3 DNA reads TGCGCCAGCAGCCTGGGTAGTACCACAGATACGCAGTATTTT.

CDR3 DNA: TGTGCCAGCAGCACCCCCAACGGGGGGAGGAGCTACACCTTC. Protein sequence: CASSTPNGGRSYTF. This chain links TRBV28 with TRBJ1-2; the D gene is possibly TRBD1 (5 bases). This CDR3 contains 14 residues. The germline V and J ends were trimmed by 6 bases and 9 bases, with 20 bases remaining between them. CDR1 is MDHEN, CDR2 SYDVKM, per germline.

The V gene is TRBV7-2, the J gene TRBJ2-5; D unclear. Between the trimmed V and J ends, which lost 0 bases and 7 bases, there was a span of 6 bases. Per the germline V gene, CDR1 is SGHTA and CDR2 is FQGNSA. The CDR3 totals 12 residues. In DNA form, the CDR3 reads TGTGCCAGCAGCTTAGCTAGTGGGACCCAGTACTTC. Translating it yields CASSLASGTQYF.

The V call is TRBV6-6, the J call TRBJ2-7; D unclear. CDR3 length: 16 amino acids. Germline assignment: CDR1 MNHNY and CDR2 SVGAGI (reference sequence). V shed 5 bases and J shed 0 bases, with 17 bases lying between them. The CDR3 nucleotides are TGTGCCAGCAGTACGGACGGAGAGAAGAGCTCCTACGAGCAGTACGTC. Amino acid sequence: CASSTDGEKSSYEQYV.

The chain is built from TRBV2 and TRBJ1-5; D gene ambiguous. Germline V lookup: CDR1 SNHLY, CDR2 FYNNEI. The CDR3 contains 12 residues. The germline V and J ends were trimmed by 5 bases and 4 bases, with 6 bases remaining between them. The CDR3 region is CASSLGNQPQHF. DNA of the CDR3: TGTGCCAGCAGTTTAGGGAATCAGCCCCAGCATTTT.

The rearrangement links TRBV7-9 to TRBJ1-2, with a weak D call TRBD1 (5 bases). The V end lost 3 bases, the J end lost 8 bases, and 10 bases lay between the germline ends. CDR1 is SEHNR, CDR2 FQNEAQ, per germline (reference sequence). CDR3 length: 12 residues. As DNA, the CDR3 is TGTGCCAGCAGCTTCCAGGGTGAAGGCTACACCTTC. It translates to CASSFQGEGYTF.

V usage is TRBV19 and J usage is TRBJ1-1, with a tentative D call TRBD1 (5 bases). Germline assignment: CDR1 LNHDA and CDR2 SQIVND (reference sequence). The length of the CDR3 is 17 residues. Trimming pared 5 bases from V and 1 base from J, leaving 20 bases between. Written as DNA, the CDR3 is TGTGCCAGTAGTTTCCGTGAGGGAAGGGGCGCGAACACTGAAGCTTTCTTT. Its translation: CASSFREGRGANTEAFF.

The rearrangement links TRBV12-5 to TRBJ2-3; perhaps TRBD1 as D (7 bases). Between the trimmed V and J ends, which lost 0 bases and 4 bases, there was a span of 11 bases. Germline values: CDR1 LGHNT, CDR2 FRNRAP. The CDR3 has 15 residues. CDR3 region: CASGLVVRGADTQYF. CDR3 bases: TGTGCTAGTGGTTTGGTGGTCAGGGGGGCAGATACGCAGTATTTT.

This clone has only one observation. V gene TRBV2 combines with J gene TRBJ1-1; 8 bases agree with TRBD1. The germline V gene encodes CDR1 SNHLY and CDR2 FYNNEI. The CDR3 covers 11 residues. Trimming removed 5 bases from V and 10 bases from J; junction bases left unmatched: 3. CDR3 nucleotides: TGTGCCAGCAGTCCCGGACAGGGAGCTTTCTTT. Translating it yields CASSPGQGAFF.

The V call is TRBV2, the J call TRBJ2-3; a weak D match, TRBD2 (5 bases). This CDR3 has 14 amino acids. V lost 0 bases and J 5 bases, leaving 9 bases between the germline ends. CDR1 and CDR2 from the germline V gene are SNHLY and FYNNEI. CDR3 loop: CASSEARSGDTQYF. CDR3 coding DNA: TGTGCCAGCAGTGAAGCGCGGAGCGGAGATACGCAGTATTTT.

The CDR3: CAWRRSDTQYF. The CDR3 coding sequence is TGTGCCTGGAGACGCTCAGATACGCAGTATTTT. The chain uses TRBV30 and TRBJ2-3; D not certain. Germline CDR1 GTSNPN, CDR2 SVGIG (reference sequence). The CDR3 length is 11 residues. Deletions cut 3 bases from V and 4 bases from J, with 5 bases between.

V usage is TRBV7-9 and J usage is TRBJ2-7; 12 bases fit TRBD1. CDR1 SEHNR and CDR2 FQNEAQ come from the germline V gene (reference sequence). The CDR3 has 16 residues. V gave up 4 bases and J gave up 6 bases; unmatched junction bases: 10. CDR3 in DNA: TGTGCCAGCAGCTCAAGCGGGACAGGGGGCTTCGGCGAGCAGTACTTC. Translating it yields CASSSSGTGGFGEQYF.

This clone is a singleton in its sample. The chain joins TRBV5-1 to TRBJ2-5; no clear D gene. The closer fit of TRBJ2-7 to the DNA end suggests the J call may be wrong. Germline V gene lookup returns CDR1 SGHRS and CDR2 YFSETQ. The CDR3 is 12 amino acids. CDR3 DNA: TGCGCCAGCAGCTTGGAGTCCTACGAGCAGTACTTC. This sequence encodes CASSLESYEQYF.

The chain combines TRBV2 with TRBJ2-5; no clear D. Trimming left V 8 bases short and J 0 bases short, with 7 bases between. The CDR3 extends over 12 amino acids. The germline gives CDR1 SNHLY, CDR2 FYNNEI. In DNA, the CDR3 is TGTGCCAGCGCAGACCACCAAGAGACCCAGTACTTC. Translated, it gives CASADHQETQYF.